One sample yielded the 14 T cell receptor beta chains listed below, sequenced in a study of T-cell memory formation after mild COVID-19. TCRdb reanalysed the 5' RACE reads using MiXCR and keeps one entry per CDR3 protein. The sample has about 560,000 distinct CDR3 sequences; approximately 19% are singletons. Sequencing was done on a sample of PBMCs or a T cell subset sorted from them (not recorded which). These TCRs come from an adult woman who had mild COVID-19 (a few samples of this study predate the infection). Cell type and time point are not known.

The CDR3 nucleotides read TGTGCCAGCAGCGTAGAAGGGGCCGGCGCTCAGCCCCAGCATTTT. Encoded protein: CASSVEGAGAQPQHF. The V and J genes are TRBV9 and TRBJ1-5, with TRBD1 as a possible D gene (5 bases). The CDR3 consists of 15 residues. Germline CDR1 is SGDLS and CDR2 is YYNGEE. Trimming shortened V by 0 bases and J by 6 bases, and 13 bases separated the two germline ends.

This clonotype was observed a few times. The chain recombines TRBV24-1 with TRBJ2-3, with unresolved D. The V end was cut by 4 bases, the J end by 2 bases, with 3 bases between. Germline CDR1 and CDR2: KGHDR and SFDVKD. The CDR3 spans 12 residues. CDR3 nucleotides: TGTGCCACCAGTGAATTCACAGATACGCAGTATTTT. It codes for CATSEFTDTQYF.

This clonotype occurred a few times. In nucleotides, the CDR3 is TGTGCCAGCAGCTTAGTCCAGGGGAGGACCGGGGAGCTGTTTTTT. It codes for CASSLVQGRTGELFF. The rearrangement links TRBV7-8 to TRBJ2-2; D is perhaps TRBD1 or TRBD2 (6 bases each). Per the germline V gene, CDR1 is SGHVS and CDR2 is FQNEAQ. Trimming stripped 1 base from V and 5 bases from J, with 11 bases between. This CDR3 has 15 residues.

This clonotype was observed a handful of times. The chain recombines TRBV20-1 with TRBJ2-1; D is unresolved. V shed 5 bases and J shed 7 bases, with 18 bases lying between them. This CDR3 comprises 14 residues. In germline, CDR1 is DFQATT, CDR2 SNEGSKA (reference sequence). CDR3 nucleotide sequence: TGCAGTGCTCCCGACAAGCCTATGGGGAATGAGCAGTTCTTC. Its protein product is CSAPDKPMGNEQFF.

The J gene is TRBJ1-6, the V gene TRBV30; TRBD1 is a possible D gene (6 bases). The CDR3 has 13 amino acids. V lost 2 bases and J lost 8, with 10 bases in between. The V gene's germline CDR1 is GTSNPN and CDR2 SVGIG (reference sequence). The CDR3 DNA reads TGTGCCTGGAGTTCGACAGGAGATTCACCCCTCCACTTT. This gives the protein CAWSSTGDSPLHF.

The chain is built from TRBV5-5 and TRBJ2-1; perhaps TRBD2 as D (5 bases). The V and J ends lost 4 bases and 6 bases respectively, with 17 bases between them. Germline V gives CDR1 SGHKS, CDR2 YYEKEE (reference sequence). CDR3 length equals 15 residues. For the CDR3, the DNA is TGTGCCAGCAGCAACGGACTGCCTCTCTCCAATGAGCAGTTCTTC. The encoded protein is CASSNGLPLSNEQFF.

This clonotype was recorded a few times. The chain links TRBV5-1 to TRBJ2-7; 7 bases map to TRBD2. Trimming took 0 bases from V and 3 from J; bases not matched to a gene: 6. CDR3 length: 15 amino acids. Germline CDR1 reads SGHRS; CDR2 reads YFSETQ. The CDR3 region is CASSLAAGVHYEQYF. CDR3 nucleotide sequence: TGCGCCAGCAGCTTGGCTGCGGGAGTCCACTACGAGCAGTACTTC.

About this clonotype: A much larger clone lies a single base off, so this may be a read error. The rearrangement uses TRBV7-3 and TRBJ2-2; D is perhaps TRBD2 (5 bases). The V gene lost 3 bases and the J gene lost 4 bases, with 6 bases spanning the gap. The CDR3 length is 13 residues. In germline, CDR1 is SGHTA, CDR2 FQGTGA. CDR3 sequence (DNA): TGTGCCAGCAGCTTCGGGGTCACCGGGGAGCTGTTTTTT. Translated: CASSFGVTGELFF.

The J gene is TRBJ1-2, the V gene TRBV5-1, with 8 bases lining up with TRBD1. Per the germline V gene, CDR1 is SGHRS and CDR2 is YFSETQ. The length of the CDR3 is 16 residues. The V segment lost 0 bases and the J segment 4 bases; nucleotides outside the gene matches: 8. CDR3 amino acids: CASSLGHLTGGYGYTF. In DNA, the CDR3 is TGCGCCAGCAGCTTGGGTCACCTCACAGGGGGCTATGGCTACACCTTC.

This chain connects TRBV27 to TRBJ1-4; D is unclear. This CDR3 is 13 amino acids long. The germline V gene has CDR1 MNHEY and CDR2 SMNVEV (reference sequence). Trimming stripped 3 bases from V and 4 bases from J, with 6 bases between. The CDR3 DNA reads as TGTGCCAGCAGTTTGAGGCGTAATGAAAAACTGTTTTTT. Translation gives CASSLRRNEKLFF.

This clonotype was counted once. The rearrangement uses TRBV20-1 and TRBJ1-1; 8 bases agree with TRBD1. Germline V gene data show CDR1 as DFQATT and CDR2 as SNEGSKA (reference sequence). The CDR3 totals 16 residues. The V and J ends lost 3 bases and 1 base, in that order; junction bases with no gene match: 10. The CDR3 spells CSASPNDRGRNTEAFF. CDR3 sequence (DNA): TGCAGTGCTAGTCCCAATGACAGGGGTCGGAACACTGAAGCTTTCTTT.

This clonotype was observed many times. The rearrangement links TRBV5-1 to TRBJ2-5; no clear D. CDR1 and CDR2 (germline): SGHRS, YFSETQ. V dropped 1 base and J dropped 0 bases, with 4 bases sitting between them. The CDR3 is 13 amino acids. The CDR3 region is CASSLRNQETQYF. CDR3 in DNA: TGCGCCAGCAGCTTGAGGAACCAAGAGACCCAGTACTTC.

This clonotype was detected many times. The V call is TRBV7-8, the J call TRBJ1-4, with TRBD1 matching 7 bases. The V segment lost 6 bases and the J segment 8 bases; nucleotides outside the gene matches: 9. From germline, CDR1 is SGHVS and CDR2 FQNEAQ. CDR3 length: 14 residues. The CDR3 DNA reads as TGTGCCAGCAGTTCCGACAGGGTCCCCGAAAAACTGTTTTTT. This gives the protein CASSSDRVPEKLFF. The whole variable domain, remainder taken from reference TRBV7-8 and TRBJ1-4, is GAGVSQSPRYKVAKRGQDVALRCDPISGHVSLFWYQQALGQGPEFLTYFQNEAQLDKSGLPSDRFFAERPEGSVSTLKIQRTQQEDSAVYLCASSSDRVPEKLFFGSGTQLSVL.

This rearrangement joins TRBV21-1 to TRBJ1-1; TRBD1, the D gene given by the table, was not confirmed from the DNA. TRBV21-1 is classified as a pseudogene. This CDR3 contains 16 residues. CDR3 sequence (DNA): TGTGCCAGCAGAAACAGGGTTGGGTGGCTGAACACTGAAGCTTTCTTT. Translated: CASRNRVGWLNTEAFF.